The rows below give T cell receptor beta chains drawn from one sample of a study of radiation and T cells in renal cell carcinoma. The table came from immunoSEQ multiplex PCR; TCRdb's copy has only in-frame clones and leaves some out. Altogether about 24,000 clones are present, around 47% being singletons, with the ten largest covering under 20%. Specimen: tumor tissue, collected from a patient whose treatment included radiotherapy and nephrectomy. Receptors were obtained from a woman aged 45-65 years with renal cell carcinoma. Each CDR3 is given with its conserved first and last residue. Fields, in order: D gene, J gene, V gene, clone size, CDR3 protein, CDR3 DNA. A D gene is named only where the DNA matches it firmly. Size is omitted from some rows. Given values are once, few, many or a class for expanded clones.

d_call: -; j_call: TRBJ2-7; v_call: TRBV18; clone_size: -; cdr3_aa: CASSLLPETYEQYF; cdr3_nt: TGTGCCAGCTCCCTACTCCCCGAGACCTACGAGCAGTACTTC
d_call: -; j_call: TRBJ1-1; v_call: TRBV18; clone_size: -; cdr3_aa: CASSPGRRNTEAFF; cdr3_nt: TGTGCCAGCTCCCCGGGGAGACGGAACACTGAAGCTTTCTTT
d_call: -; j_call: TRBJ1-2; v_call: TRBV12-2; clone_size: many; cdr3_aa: CASRPGEGGGYTF; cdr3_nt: TGTGCAAGTCGCCCCGGGGAGGGCGGTGGCTACACCTTC
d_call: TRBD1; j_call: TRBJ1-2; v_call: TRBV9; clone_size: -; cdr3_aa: CASSPQGAPTYGYTF; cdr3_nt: TGTGCCAGCAGCCCACAGGGGGCGCCGACTTACGGCTACACCTTC
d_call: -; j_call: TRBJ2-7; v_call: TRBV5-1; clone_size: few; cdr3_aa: CASSDITGTSSYEQYF; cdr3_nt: TGCGCCAGCAGCGACATTACAGGGACCTCCTCCTACGAGCAGTACTTC
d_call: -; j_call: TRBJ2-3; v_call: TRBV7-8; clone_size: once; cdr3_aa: CASSLALPRSTDTQYF; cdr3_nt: TGTGCCAGCAGCTTAGCACTCCCCCGAAGCACAGATACGCAGTATTTT
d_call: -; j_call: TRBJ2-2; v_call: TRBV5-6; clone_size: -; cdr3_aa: CASSLEWWDTYTGELFF; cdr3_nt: TGTGCCAGCAGCTTGGAGTGGTGGGACACTTACACCGGGGAGCTGTTTTTT
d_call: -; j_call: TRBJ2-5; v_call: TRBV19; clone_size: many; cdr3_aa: CASSISLTAETQYF; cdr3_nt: TGTGCCAGTAGTATAAGCCTCACAGCAGAGACCCAGTACTTC
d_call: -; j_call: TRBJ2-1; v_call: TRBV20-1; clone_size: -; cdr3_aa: CSARDQVKEFF; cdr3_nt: TGCAGTGCTAGAGATCAGGTTAAGGAGTTCTTC
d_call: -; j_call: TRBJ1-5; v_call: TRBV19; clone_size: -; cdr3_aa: CASRNQAQNQPQHF; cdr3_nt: TGTGCCAGTAGAAACCAGGCCCAGAATCAGCCCCAGCATTTT
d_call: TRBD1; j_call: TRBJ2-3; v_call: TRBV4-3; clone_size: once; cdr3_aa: CASRKGAGTDTQYF; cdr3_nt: TGCGCCAGCAGGAAGGGGGCAGGGACAGATACGCAGTATTTT
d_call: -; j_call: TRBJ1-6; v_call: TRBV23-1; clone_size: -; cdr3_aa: CASSQSCEPNSPLHF; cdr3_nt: TGCGCCAGCAGTCAATCATGCGAACCTAATTCACCCCTCCACTTT
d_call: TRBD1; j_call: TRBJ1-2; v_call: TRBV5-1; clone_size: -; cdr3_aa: CASSDRVSGGYTF; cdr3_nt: TGCGCCAGCAGCGACAGGGTTTCGGGAGGCTACACCTTC
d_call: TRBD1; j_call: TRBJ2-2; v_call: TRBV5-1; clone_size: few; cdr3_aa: CASSLGAGTGVLGELFF; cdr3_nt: TGCGCCAGCAGCTTGGGGGCCGGGACAGGGGTCCTTGGGGAGCTGTTTTTT
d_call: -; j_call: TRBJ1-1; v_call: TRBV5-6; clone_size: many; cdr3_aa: CASSLDTEAFF; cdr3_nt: TGTGCCAGCAGCCTCGACACTGAAGCTTTCTTT
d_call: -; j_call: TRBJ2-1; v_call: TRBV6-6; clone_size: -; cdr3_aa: CASSYRSNEQFF; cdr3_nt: TGCGCCAGCAGTTACAGGTCCAATGAGCAGTTCTTC
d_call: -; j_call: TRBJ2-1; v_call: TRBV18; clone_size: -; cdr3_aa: CASSPRAAYNEQFF; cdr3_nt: TGTGCCAGCTCACCACGGGCAGCCTACAATGAGCAGTTCTTC
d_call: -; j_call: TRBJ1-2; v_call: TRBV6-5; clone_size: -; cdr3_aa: CASQRNQGSGYGYTF; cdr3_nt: TGTGCCAGCCAAAGAAATCAGGGTTCGGGCTATGGCTACACCTTC
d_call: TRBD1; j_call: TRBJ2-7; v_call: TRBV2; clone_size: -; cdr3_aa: CASKGTGGHEQYF; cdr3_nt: TGTGCCAGCAAGGGGACAGGGGGTCACGAGCAGTACTTC
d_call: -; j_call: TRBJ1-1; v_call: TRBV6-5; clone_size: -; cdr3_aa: CASSRGGATEAFF; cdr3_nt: TGTGCCAGCAGCCGAGGGGGTGCCACTGAAGCTTTCTTT
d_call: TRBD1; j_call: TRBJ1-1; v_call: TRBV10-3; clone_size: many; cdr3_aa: CAIRLRQGSDTEAFF; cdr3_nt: TGTGCCATCAGGCTGAGACAGGGCTCTGACACTGAAGCTTTCTTT
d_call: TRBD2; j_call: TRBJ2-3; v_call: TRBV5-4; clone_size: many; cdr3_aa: CASSFPSGGAGDTQYF; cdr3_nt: TGTGCCAGCAGCTTCCCTAGCGGGGGGGCCGGGGATACGCAGTATTTT
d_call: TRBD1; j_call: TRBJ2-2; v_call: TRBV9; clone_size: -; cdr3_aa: CASSVTGTGDTGELFF; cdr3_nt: TGTGCCAGCAGCGTAACCGGGACAGGGGACACCGGGGAGCTGTTTTTT
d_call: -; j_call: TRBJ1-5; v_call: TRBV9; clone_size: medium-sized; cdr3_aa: CASSVRGSDQPQHF; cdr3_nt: TGTGCCAGCAGCGTAAGGGGCTCGGATCAGCCCCAGCATTTT
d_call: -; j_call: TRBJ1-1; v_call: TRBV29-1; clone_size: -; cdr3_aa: CSVRDTEAFF; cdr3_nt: TGCAGCGTTAGGGACACTGAAGCTTTCTTT
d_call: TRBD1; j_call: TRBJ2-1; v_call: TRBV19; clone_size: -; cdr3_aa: CASSPDKDRGKDNEQFF; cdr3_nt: TGTGCCAGTAGCCCCGACAAGGACAGGGGGAAGGACAATGAGCAGTTCTTC
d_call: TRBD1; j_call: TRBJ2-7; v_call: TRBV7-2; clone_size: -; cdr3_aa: CASSSSGTGGYEQYF; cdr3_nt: TGTGCCAGCAGCTCGTCCGGGACAGGGGGGTACGAGCAGTACTTC
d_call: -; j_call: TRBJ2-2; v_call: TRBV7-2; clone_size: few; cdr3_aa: CASSFGPAPGELFF; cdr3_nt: TGTGCCAGCAGCTTCGGACCGGCCCCCGGGGAGCTGTTTTTT